This T cell receptor beta chain was retrieved from a study of human T cells and chemical hapten exposure. Study-level information: Patches with 0.01% DPC went on the upper back, and the tests were read at 6 days. A patient group, mainly female, showed alopecia areata, totalis or universalis. Small pooled library volume differences chiefly drove per-sample TCR yield variation.

In this sample, this clonotype turned up many times. CDR1 and CDR2 from the germline V gene are SGHAT and FQNNGV. The ends were cut back, 5 bases at V and 2 bases at J, with 16 bases in the middle. The CDR3 contains 15 residues. Documented time point: patch test 1, 2 weeks after DPC sensitization. Indicated treatment: therapeutic diphenylcyclopropenone sensitization with weekly scalp DPC. Unfractionated whole blood yielded total RNA. TCRdb used MiXCR to reprocess the RACE reads, holding one entry per CDR3 protein. Here the sample spans about 35,000 distinct CDR3 sequences, roughly 6.4% being singletons.

This sequence joins TRBV11-2 and TRBJ2-7, with D perhaps matching TRBD1 (6 bases). The clonotype was recovered from a woman aged 30 to 39 with alopecia areata. Some clones in this sample may be carry-over from other donors' samples. The specimen comprised whole blood, sampled in connection with sensitization to the hapten diphenylcyclopropenone (DPC). The CDR3 loop is CASSIQPQGPYEQYF. The CDR3 DNA follows: TGTGCCAGCAGCATTCAACCACAGGGACCCTACGAGCAGTACTTC. The full variable domain, with the rest looked up from reference TRBV11-2 and TRBJ2-7, is EAGVAQSPRYKIIEKRQSVAFWCNPISGHATLYWYQQILGQGPKLLIQFQNNGVVDDSQLPKDRFSAERLKGVDSTLKIQPAKLEDSAVYLCASSIQPQGPYEQYFGPGTRLTVT.